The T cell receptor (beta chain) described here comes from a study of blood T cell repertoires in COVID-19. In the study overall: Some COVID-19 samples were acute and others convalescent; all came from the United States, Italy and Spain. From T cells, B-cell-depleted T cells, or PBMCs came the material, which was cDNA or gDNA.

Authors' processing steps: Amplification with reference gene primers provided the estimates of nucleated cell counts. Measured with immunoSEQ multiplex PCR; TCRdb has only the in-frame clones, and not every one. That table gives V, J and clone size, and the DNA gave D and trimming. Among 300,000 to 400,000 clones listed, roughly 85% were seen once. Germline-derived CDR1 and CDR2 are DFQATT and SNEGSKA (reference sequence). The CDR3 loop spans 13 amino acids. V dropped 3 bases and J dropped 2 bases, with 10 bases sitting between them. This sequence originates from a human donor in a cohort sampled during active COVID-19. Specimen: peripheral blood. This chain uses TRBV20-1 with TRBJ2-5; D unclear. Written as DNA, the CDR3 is TGCAGTGCTAGTGGTGGAGTACAAGAGACCCAGTACTTC. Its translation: CSASGGVQETQYF.